The 3 T cell receptor beta chains below come from one sample, sequenced in a study of cytomegalovirus exposure and HLA in healthy donors. PCR primers comprised 60 Vbeta and 13 Jbeta primers. TCRdb's copy holds only in-frame clones and misses some; the assay was immunoSEQ multiplex PCR. The sample holds about 90,000 clones, roughly 71% seen once. The source material was PBMCs. The receptors were gathered from a woman between 18 and 30 years old in good health and CMV-seropositive.

This rearrangement joins TRBV9 to TRBJ2-3, with unresolved D. The ends were cut back, 0 bases at V and 4 bases at J, with 9 bases in the middle. The CDR3 contains 14 residues. CDR1 is SGDLS and CDR2 is YYNGEE in the germline V gene. CDR3 nucleotide sequence: TGTGCCAGCAGCGTAGGGCCAGCGCCAGATACGCAGTATTTT. Encoded protein: CASSVGPAPDTQYF.

This clone was detected only a few times. This chain joins TRBV5-5 and TRBJ1-5, with TRBD1 identical over 8 bases. Germline V gives CDR1 SGHKS, CDR2 YYEKEE (reference sequence). The junction had 9 bases not matched to a gene; V was cut back by 0 bases and J by 4 bases. This CDR3 contains 17 residues. The CDR3 loop is CASSLEGTGGGNQPQHF. CDR3 coding DNA: TGTGCCAGCAGCTTGGAAGGTACAGGGGGGGGGAATCAGCCCCAGCATTTT. The whole variable domain, filled in from reference TRBV5-5 and TRBJ1-5, reads DAGVTQSPTHLIKTRGQQVTLRCSPISGHKSVSWYQQVLGQGPQFIFQYYEKEERGRGNFPDRFSARQFPNYSSELNVNALLLGDSALYLCASSLEGTGGGNQPQHFGDGTRLSIL.

The chain combines TRBV7-6 with TRBJ2-5; TRBD1 aligns across 10 bases. V lost 5 bases, J lost 1 base, and 4 bases stayed unmatched. The length of the CDR3 is 15 residues. The germline CDR1 and CDR2 sequences are SGHVS and FNYEAQ. The CDR3 protein is CASSQWTGGQETQYF. CDR3 sequence (DNA): TGTGCCAGCAGCCAGTGGACAGGGGGCCAAGAGACCCAGTACTTC.